A few counts support the clone carrying this T cell receptor (beta chain). Its cognate antigen is unknown. This sample was taken from a study of beta chain features in type 1 diabetes. Study-wide context: Cell yields, gender and age were comparable in patients and healthy donors. Study outcomes and limitations: There was a moderate but significant shortening of TCRB CDR3s in all four CD4+ subsets of Type 1 diabetes patients. cDNA-based reads could over-represent cells with high TCR expression.

The CDR3 is 14 residues long. Trimming removed 3 bases at V and 8 bases at J, with 14 bases between. Germline V gene data show CDR1 as SGHDT and CDR2 as YYEEEE. The entirety of the isolated RNA underwent reverse transcription, so expressed TCRB transcripts were sequenced. Measured with immunoSEQ multiplex PCR; TCRdb has only the in-frame clones, and not every one. Of around 650,000 clones in the sample, approximately 13% were seen once. The clonotype comes from a man aged 25-40 years with type 1 diabetes. What was sequenced was naive CD4+ T cells from blood. The rearrangement uses TRBV5-6 and TRBJ1-4, with D unresolved. The CDR3, as DNA: TGTGCCAGCAGCTCGGACCCTAGGAGCGAAAAACTGTTTTTT. Amino acids: CASSSDPRSEKLFF.